The clone carrying this T cell receptor beta chain was counted a few times. The CDR3 sequence is 14 residues long. The V and J ends lost 3 bases and 6 bases, in that order; junction bases with no gene match: 5. The germline gives CDR1 DFQATT, CDR2 SNEGSKA (reference sequence). This record comes from a study of human T cells and chemical hapten exposure. TCRdb processed the RACE reads anew with MiXCR; each CDR3 protein has one entry. The table lists fewer than 100,000 distinct CDR3 sequences, about a tenth of them singletons. Time point specified: patch test 3, about 24 weeks after DPC sensitization. Treatment given: therapeutic diphenylcyclopropenone sensitization with weekly scalp DPC.

The J gene is TRBJ1-5, the V gene TRBV20-1, with 10 bases fitting TRBD1. This material consisted of whole blood, taken in connection with sensitization to the hapten diphenylcyclopropenone (DPC). The sequence was obtained from a woman aged 25-40 years with alopecia areata. Some clones in this sample may be carry-over from other donors' samples. The CDR3 protein is CSASLGQGVQPQHF. The DNA for the CDR3 is TGCAGTGCTAGTCTTGGACAGGGGGTTCAGCCCCAGCATTTT.